This T cell receptor beta chain is from a study of blood T cell repertoires in COVID-19. Measured with immunoSEQ multiplex PCR; TCRdb has only the in-frame clones, and not every one. Among some 160,000 clones, 79% were seen once, and the ten largest hold roughly 19%. V trimming: 5 bases; J trimming: 5 bases; junction bases outside the gene matches: 8. The CDR3 contains 15 residues. CDR1 is SGHTA and CDR2 is FQGNSA in the germline V gene. Sequencing was carried out using PBMCs or T cells enriched from blood (not recorded which). This receptor was identified in a woman in her 70s in a cohort exposed to, infected with or recovered from COVID-19 (not recorded which). The rearrangement joins TRBV7-2 to TRBJ2-3, with TRBD1 identical over 9 bases. In DNA form, the CDR3 reads TGTGCCAGCAGCCACCGTCAGGGACAGGGAGATACGCAGTATTTT. Translating gives CASSHRQGQGDTQYF. Combining the CDR3 with reference TRBV7-2 and TRBJ2-3 gives the whole variable domain GAGVSQSPSNKVTEKGKDVELRCDPISGHTALYWYRQSLGQGLEFLIYFQGNSAPDKSGLPSDRFSAERTGGSVSTLTIQRTQQEDSAVYLCASSHRQGQGDTQYFGPGTRLTVL.